This TCR beta chain was identified during a study of blood T cell repertoires in COVID-19. Study-level background: PBMCs, B-cell-depleted T cells, or T cells provided the cDNA or gDNA that made up the material.

CDR1 is LGHDT, CDR2 YNNKEL, per germline (reference sequence). J lost 7 bases, V lost 4 bases, and 8 bases had no gene match. This CDR3 has 14 residues. Adults between about 18 and 95 years of age took part from about 24 US areas. Participants' reported clinical history set cohort assignment. Methods used by the authors: Nucleated cell counts were estimated from reference gene primer amplification. Method: immunoSEQ multiplex PCR; TCRdb's copy keeps in-frame clones and lacks some. Clone size and V and J calls were adopted from that table, with D and trimming inferred from the DNA. The sample includes under 400,000 clones, 86% seen only once; the top ten take roughly 4.2%.

This sequence joins TRBV3-1 (or the pseudogene TRBV3-2) and TRBJ1-2; 8 bases are shared with TRBD1. Sequencing was done on a sample of PBMCs or T cells enriched from blood (not recorded which). The TCR comes from a woman aged 40 to 50 with acute COVID-19. CDR3 nucleotides: TGTGCCAGCAGCCCAGAGACAGGGGTAGGTGGCTACACCTTC. Its protein is CASSPETGVGGYTF.